This TCR beta chain emerged from a study of blood T cell repertoires in COVID-19. In the study overall: Researchers got acute and convalescent COVID-19 samples from the United States, Italy and Spain. Sources were T cells, B-cell-depleted T cells, or PBMCs; the material itself was cDNA or gDNA.

The CDR3 runs to 17 residues. J lost 7 bases, V lost 3 bases, and 11 bases had no gene match. Germline V gene data show CDR1 as LNHDA and CDR2 as SQIVND (reference sequence). As handled by the study authors: Researchers report that nucleated cell counts were estimated from reference gene primer amplification. Method: immunoSEQ multiplex PCR; TCRdb's copy keeps in-frame clones and lacks some. V and J calls and clone size are copied from that table; D and trimming were computed from the DNA. The data show under 250,000 clones, 88% seen once. Sequences were obtained from peripheral blood. The receptor was derived from a man at least 80 years old with acute or convalescent COVID-19. The rearrangement uses TRBV19 and TRBJ1-6; 8 bases match TRBD1. The CDR3 sequence is CASSITPRQGKNSPLHF. In DNA form, the CDR3 reads TGTGCCAGTAGTATTACCCCTAGACAGGGGAAAAATTCACCCCTCCACTTT.